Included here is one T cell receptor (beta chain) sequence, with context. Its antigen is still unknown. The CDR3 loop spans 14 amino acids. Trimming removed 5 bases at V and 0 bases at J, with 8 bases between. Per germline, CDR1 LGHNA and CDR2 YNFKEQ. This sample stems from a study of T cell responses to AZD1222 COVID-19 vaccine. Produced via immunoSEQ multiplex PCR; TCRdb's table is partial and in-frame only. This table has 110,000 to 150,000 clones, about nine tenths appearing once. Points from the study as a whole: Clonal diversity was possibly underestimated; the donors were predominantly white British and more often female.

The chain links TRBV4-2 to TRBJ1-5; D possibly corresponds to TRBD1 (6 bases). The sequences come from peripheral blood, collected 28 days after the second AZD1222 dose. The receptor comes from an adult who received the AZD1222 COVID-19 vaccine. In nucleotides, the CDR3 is TGTGCCAGCAGCTGGACAGTTAGCAATCAGCCCCAGCATTTT. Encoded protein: CASSWTVSNQPQHF.